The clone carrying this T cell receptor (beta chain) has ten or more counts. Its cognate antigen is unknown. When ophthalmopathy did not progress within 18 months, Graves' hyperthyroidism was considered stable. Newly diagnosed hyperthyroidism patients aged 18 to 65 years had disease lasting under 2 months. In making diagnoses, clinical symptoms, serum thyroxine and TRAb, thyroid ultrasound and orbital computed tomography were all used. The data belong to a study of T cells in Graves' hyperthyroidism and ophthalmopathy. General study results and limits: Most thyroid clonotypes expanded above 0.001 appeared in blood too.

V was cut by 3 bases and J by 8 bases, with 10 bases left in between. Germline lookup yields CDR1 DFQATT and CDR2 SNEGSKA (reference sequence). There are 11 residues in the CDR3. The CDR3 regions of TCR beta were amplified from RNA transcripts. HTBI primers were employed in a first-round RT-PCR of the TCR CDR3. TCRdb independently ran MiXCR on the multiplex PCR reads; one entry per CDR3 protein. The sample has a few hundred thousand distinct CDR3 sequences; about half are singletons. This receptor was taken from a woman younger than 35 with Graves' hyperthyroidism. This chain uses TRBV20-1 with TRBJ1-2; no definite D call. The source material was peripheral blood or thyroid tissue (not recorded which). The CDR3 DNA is TGCAGTGCTAGGTCCGGGGAAGGCTACACCTTC. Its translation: CSARSGEGYTF.